This T cell receptor (beta chain) originates from a study of blood T cell repertoires in COVID-19. As for the study in general: COVID-19 samples from acute and convalescent phases originated in the United States, Italy and Spain. In each case, the material was cDNA or gDNA derived from T cells, B-cell-depleted T cells, or PBMCs.

As originally analysed: Estimates of nucleated cell counts were drawn from the amplification of reference gene primers. Assay used: immunoSEQ multiplex PCR; TCRdb lists only in-frame clones, some missing. The V and J calls and clone size are taken from that table; D and trimming were inferred from the DNA. The table includes 200,000 to 300,000 clones, about 82% detected once. The germline V gene has CDR1 MNHNY and CDR2 SVGAGI (reference sequence). The CDR3 covers 15 residues. Trimming took 4 bases from V and 7 from J; bases not matched to a gene: 8. This clonotype originated in an older woman with active or convalescent COVID-19. The genes are TRBV6-6 and TRBJ1-5; 9 bases are shared with TRBD1. Sequences were obtained from peripheral blood. The CDR3 DNA is TGTGCCAGCAGTTCCCCGACAGGGGGAAGACAGCCCCAGCATTTT. It is translated as CASSSPTGGRQPQHF.